This T cell receptor beta chain was identified during a study of cytomegalovirus exposure and HLA in healthy donors. The CDR3 has 15 residues. Germline loops: CDR1 SNHLY, CDR2 FYNNEI. Trimming took off 6 bases at V and 8 bases at J, with 19 bases between the two ends. Use of 60 Vbeta and 13 Jbeta primers characterized the PCR. Assay: immunoSEQ multiplex PCR; the TCRdb copy retains only in-frame clones and omits some. The sample lists 150,000 to 200,000 clones, 84% occurring once. This clone was recorded a few times. The sequence came from a girl aged 2-10 years in good health and CMV-seropositive. The material sequenced was PBMCs. The V gene is TRBV2, the J gene TRBJ1-4; D might be TRBD1 (5 bases). The CDR3 coding sequence is TGTGCCAGCAGCTACAGGAAAGGAGAAGGGGAAAAACTGTTTTTT. Its translation: CASSYRKGEGEKLFF. Based on the CDR3 plus reference TRBV2 and TRBJ1-4, the full variable domain is EPEVTQTPSHQVTQMGQEVILRCVPISNHLYFYWYRQILGQKVEFLVSFYNNEISEKSEIFDDQFSVERPDGSNFTLKIRSTKLEDSAMYFCASSYRKGEGEKLFFGSGTQLSVL.